The sequence of this T cell receptor beta chain was determined in a study of T cell responses to AZD1222 COVID-19 vaccine. Broader study findings: Among the donors, most were white British and more were female, and clonal diversity was possibly underestimated. In all cases, repertoires were sampled only after the peak T cell response. Nearly half of spike-specific TCRs reportedly go after variant regions that carry no mutations. Mapped onto spike, vaccine-associated CD4 TCRs spanned it and were dominant at 160-218 and 743-854.

Some clones are missing from TCRdb's copy, which holds only in-frame ones; the method was immunoSEQ multiplex PCR. The data show around 94,000 clones, roughly 84% seen once. On this clone: Its antigen is currently unknown.

Trimming took off 1 base at V and 3 bases at J, with 7 bases between the two ends. This CDR3 contains 14 residues. The germline CDR1 and CDR2 sequences are SGHTA and FQGNSA. This chain connects TRBV7-2 to TRBJ1-5; D unresolved. The source material was peripheral blood, sampled on day 0 of AZD1222 vaccination. This clonotype was obtained from an adult in good health. The CDR3 sequence: CASSLVDANQPQHF. In DNA, the CDR3 is TGTGCCAGCAGCTTAGTCGACGCCAATCAGCCCCAGCATTTT.